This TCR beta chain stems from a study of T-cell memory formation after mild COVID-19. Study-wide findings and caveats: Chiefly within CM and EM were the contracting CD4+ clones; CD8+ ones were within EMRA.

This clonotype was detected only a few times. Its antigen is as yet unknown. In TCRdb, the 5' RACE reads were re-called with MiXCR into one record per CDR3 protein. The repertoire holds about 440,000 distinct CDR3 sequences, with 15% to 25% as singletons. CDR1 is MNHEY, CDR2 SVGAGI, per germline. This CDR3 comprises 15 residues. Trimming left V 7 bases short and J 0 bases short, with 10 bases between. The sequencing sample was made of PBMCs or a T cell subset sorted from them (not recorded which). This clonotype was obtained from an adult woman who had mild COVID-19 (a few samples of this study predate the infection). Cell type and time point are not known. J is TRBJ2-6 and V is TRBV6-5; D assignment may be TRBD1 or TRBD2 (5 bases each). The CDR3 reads CASTRDGSGANVLTF. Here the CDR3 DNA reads TGTGCCAGCACCCGGGACGGCTCTGGGGCCAACGTCCTGACTTTC.